The present T cell receptor beta chain was sequenced within a study of T cells after yellow fever vaccination. Regarding the study as a whole: A weaker secondary response peaked on day 5, the primary on day 15.

On this clonotype: Its antigen is unknown.

CDR1 is SQVTM, CDR2 ANQGSEA, per germline. The CDR3 spans 11 residues. Trimming stripped 7 bases from V and 4 bases from J, with 11 bases between. A single record per CDR3 protein comes from TCRdb applying MiXCR to the 5' RACE reads. The table includes nearly 300,000 distinct CDR3 sequences, under 9% detected once. This sample comprised CD4+ T cells sorted from PBMCs, obtained 5 days after the yellow fever booster vaccination. The genes are TRBV29-1 and TRBJ2-7; D perhaps matches TRBD1 (6 bases). The sequence derives from a man aged 18 to 29 who received the YFV17D yellow fever vaccine. CDR3 in amino acids: CSAGTQYEQYV. In nucleotides, the CDR3 is TGCAGCGCCGGGACACAGTACGAGCAGTACGTC.